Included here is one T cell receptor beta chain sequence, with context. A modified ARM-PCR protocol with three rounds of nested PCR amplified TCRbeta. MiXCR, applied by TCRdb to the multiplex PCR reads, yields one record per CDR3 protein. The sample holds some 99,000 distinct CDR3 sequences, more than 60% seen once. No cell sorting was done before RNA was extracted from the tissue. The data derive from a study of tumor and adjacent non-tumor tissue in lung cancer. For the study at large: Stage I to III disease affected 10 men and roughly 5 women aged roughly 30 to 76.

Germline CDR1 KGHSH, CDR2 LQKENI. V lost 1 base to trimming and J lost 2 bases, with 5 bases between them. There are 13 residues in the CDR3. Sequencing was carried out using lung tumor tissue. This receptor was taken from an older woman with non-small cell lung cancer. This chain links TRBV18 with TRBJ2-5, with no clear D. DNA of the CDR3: TGTGCCAGCTCACCACTGACTCAAGAGACCCAGTACTTC. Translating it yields CASSPLTQETQYF.